This TCR beta chain was profiled in a study of cytomegalovirus exposure and HLA in healthy donors. General study points: Cytomegalovirus-associated status was assigned to about 170 TCR beta chains.

Turning to this clone: Its cognate antigen is unknown.

PCR was performed using 60 Vbeta and 13 Jbeta primers. This table comes from immunoSEQ multiplex PCR, and its TCRdb copy is limited to in-frame clones, with some not included. This table holds more than 200,000 clones, 83% found once. The sequence was obtained from a girl between 5 and 17 years old in good health and CMV-seronegative. Source material: PBMCs.

For the CDR3, the DNA is TGTGCCAGCAGCTTAGGACAGGCCAATGAAGCTTTCTTT. Residues: CASSLGQANEAFF. The gene calls are TRBV7-9 and TRBJ1-1; maybe TRBD1 (6 bases). The CDR3 loop spans 13 amino acids. V lost 1 base, J lost 7 bases, and 10 bases lay in between. Germline CDR1 and CDR2: SEHNR and FQNEAQ (reference sequence).